Listed below are T cell receptor beta chains from one sample, sequenced in a study of blood T cell repertoires in COVID-19. This table comes from immunoSEQ multiplex PCR, and its TCRdb copy is limited to in-frame clones, with some not included. Of about 38,000 clones detected, roughly 85% appear once; the ten largest clones hold roughly 5.1%. Sequenced: peripheral blood. The receptors stem from a man aged 60 to 75 with COVID-19, enrolled during active disease. Both conserved end residues are part of each CDR3.

TRBV3-1/TRBV3-2,CASSPTRLRGTEAFF
TRBV2,CASSEGGGWTSGTGEQFF
TRBV6-2/TRBV6-3,CASSYRGSGGYTF
TRBV20-1,CSASTGVVYEQYF
TRBV27,CASSSTGIPQKLFF
TRBV2,CASSLDSRQPQHF
TRBV19,CASSPSRDSVYGYTF
TRBV18,CASSPPGLVFEQYF
TRBV7-9,CASSLGGYGHPGLWEQYF
TRBV19,CASSSTGGDGYTF
TRBV27,CASSASQGQDYGYTF
TRBV29-1,CSVVQLSGRTDTQYF
TRBV6-1,CASSNRGPGGYTF
TRBV6-5,CASSAQGYTEAFF
TRBV29-1,CSVDEGGNTIYF
TRBV7-6,CASSLARGGAYEQYF
TRBV19,CASSILGITGELFF
TRBV3-1/TRBV3-2,CATKPQGLAAVGEQFF
TRBV4-2,CASSQTGLGQGEQFF
TRBV19,CASDRTGREKLFF
TRBV3-1/TRBV3-2,CASSQKVSGGTQETQYF
TRBV9,CASSVDRALSGNTIYF
TRBV28,CASSQYRDPVDEQYF
TRBV15,CATSRDPPRDRDVGYTF
TRBV28,CASRRTSLNEQFF
TRBV2,CASSAGVRADTQYF
TRBV10-3,CAISDGWTGDGLDTQYF
TRBV11-2,CASSKIEDRVASGANVLTF
TRBV5-1,CASSTPGQTNDEQYF
TRBV7-2,CASSPQANTEAFF
TRBV5-1,CASCEGVNTGELFF
TRBV25-1,CASSERASGYQDTQYF
TRBV6-2/TRBV6-3,CASSYIQGGETQYF
TRBV7-2,CASSRFETQYF
TRBV6-2/TRBV6-3,CASSLRQGPAYEQYF
TRBV30,CACAAANYGYTF
TRBV7-6,CASSLAPSGTDTQYF
TRBV10-1,CASSTTLAGAGEQFF
TRBV2,CASSESRLRGEKLFF
TRBV2,CASSELSSGSKAKNIQYF
TRBV4-1,CASSQQDIITYNEQFF
TRBV7-9,CASSLLTRDEQYF
TRBV15,CATSRGRTGAGANVLTF
TRBV7-8,CASSSIAGFDSYEQYF
TRBV30,CAWSTEGYLLRSTIYF
TRBV5-1,CASSLEAGEQYF